This is a list of T cell receptor beta chains from one sample in a study of human T cells and chemical hapten exposure. TCRdb re-called the RACE reads through MiXCR, storing one row per CDR3 protein. The data contain approximately 97,000 distinct CDR3 sequences, roughly 10% of them singletons. Material: whole blood, obtained in connection with sensitization to the hapten diphenylcyclopropenone (DPC). Source of these receptors: a woman aged 40 to 50 with alopecia areata. Some clones in this sample may be carry-over from other donors' samples. The CDR3 runs from the conserved cysteine through the conserved F or W. A D gene is named only where the DNA matches it firmly. Rows may omit the clone size; those that give it use once, few, many or a size class.

clone size | J gene | D gene | V gene | CDR3 protein | CDR3 DNA
many | TRBJ2-1 | NA | TRBV7-9 | CASSLARTTPGEQFF | TGTGCCAGCAGCTTAGCGAGGACTACCCCCGGTGAGCAGTTCTTC
NA | TRBJ1-1 | TRBD1 | TRBV18 | CASGIGQVMNTEAFF | TGTGCCAGCGGAATAGGACAGGTCATGAACACTGAAGCTTTCTTT
NA | TRBJ2-1 | NA | TRBV7-8 | CASSFGSSTDRYNEQFF | TGTGCCAGCAGCTTCGGCTCATCTACAGACCGATACAATGAGCAGTTCTTC
few | TRBJ2-3 | TRBD2 | TRBV11-2 | CASSGPSGRAGLTDTQYF | TGTGCCAGCAGCGGCCCCAGCGGGAGGGCCGGGTTGACAGATACGCAGTATTTT
few | TRBJ2-1 | NA | TRBV3-1 | CASSRGAQGLREQFF | TGTGCCAGCAGCCGGGGCGCCCAGGGGCTAAGGGAGCAGTTCTTC
few | TRBJ2-4 | NA | TRBV4-3 | CASSQERARQGRIKNIQYF | TGCGCCAGCAGCCAAGAGAGAGCCCGGCAGGGGAGGATCAAAAACATTCAGTACTTC
NA | TRBJ2-1 | TRBD1 | TRBV4-1 | CASSQDVRDRGLDEQFF | TGCGCCAGCAGCCAAGATGTCAGGGACAGGGGTTTGGATGAGCAGTTCTTC
NA | TRBJ2-1 | TRBD2 | TRBV5-6 | CASFPEGLAENEQFF | TGTGCCAGCTTCCCGGAGGGACTAGCGGAAAATGAGCAGTTCTTC
NA | TRBJ2-7 | TRBD1 | TRBV12-3/TRBV12-4 | CASSLDRGRFF | TGTGCCAGCAGTCTCGACAGGGGCCGCTTCTTC
NA | TRBJ1-5 | NA | TRBV28 | CASSLTGHSNQPQHF | TGTGCCAGCAGCCTAACAGGGCATAGCAATCAGCCCCAGCATTTT
NA | TRBJ2-5 | NA | TRBV10-3 | CAISEPTRPGAQTQYF | TGTGCCATCAGTGAGCCGACTAGGCCGGGGGCTCAGACCCAGTACTTC
many | TRBJ2-7 | NA | TRBV7-2 | CASSAYPGPSYEQYF | TGTGCCAGCAGCGCGTATCCGGGACCTAGCTACGAGCAGTACTTC
many | TRBJ2-6 | NA | TRBV5-1 | CATRSSGANVLTF | TGCGCCACTAGGTCCTCTGGGGCCAACGTCCTGACTTTC
NA | TRBJ2-1 | NA | TRBV7-2 | CASSNLNNEQFF | TGTGCCAGCAGCAACCTTAACAATGAGCAGTTCTTC
NA | TRBJ2-1 | NA | TRBV2 | CASRNRDNEQFF | TGTGCCAGCAGGAACAGGGACAATGAGCAGTTCTTC
many | TRBJ1-1 | NA | TRBV7-9 | CASSFPRGVEAFF | TGTGCCAGCAGCTTCCCCAGGGGTGTTGAAGCTTTCTTT
many | TRBJ2-3 | TRBD2 | TRBV6-2/TRBV6-3 | CASSSAGGRNTQYF | TGTGCCAGCAGTTCTGCGGGGGGGCGGAATACGCAGTATTTT
many | TRBJ1-5 | NA | TRBV13 | CASSLGGARQPQHF | TGTGCCAGCAGCTTAGGGGGGGCACGTCAGCCCCAGCATTTT
NA | TRBJ2-4 | NA | TRBV29-1 | CSVAVSGDIQYF | TGCAGCGTTGCAGTATCTGGGGACATTCAGTACTTC
NA | TRBJ2-3 | TRBD2 | TRBV6-2/TRBV6-3 | CASSRLGLALLLYF | TGTGCCAGCAGCCGCCTCGGACTAGCGCTCCTTCTGTATTTT
many | TRBJ1-1 | TRBD1 | TRBV19 | CASSQRQGNTEAFF | TGTGCCAGTAGTCAAAGACAGGGCAACACTGAAGCTTTCTTT
NA | TRBJ1-2 | NA | TRBV4-3 | CASSQGWQVKYYGYTF | TGCGCCAGCAGCCAAGGATGGCAGGTCAAGTACTATGGCTACACCTTC
many | TRBJ2-2 | TRBD2 | TRBV4-1 | CASSPPPGLAASNTGELFF | TGCGCCAGCAGCCCCCCCCCGGGACTAGCGGCCTCGAACACCGGGGAGCTGTTTTTT
many | TRBJ2-3 | TRBD2 | TRBV7-8 | CASSPREGRETDTQYF | TGTGCCAGCAGCCCGCGGGAGGGGCGTGAGACAGATACGCAGTATTTT
NA | TRBJ2-1 | NA | TRBV28 | CASSLLTPNEQFF | TGTGCCAGCAGTTTATTGACCCCTAATGAGCAGTTCTTC
few | TRBJ1-5 | TRBD1 | TRBV7-8 | CASSPQGPREAGPQHF | TGTGCCAGCAGCCCACAGGGGCCGAGAGAAGCGGGGCCCCAGCATTTT
NA | TRBJ2-1 | NA | TRBV7-2 | CASSLALRVKGNEQFF | TGTGCCAGCAGCTTGGCCCTAAGGGTTAAGGGGAATGAGCAGTTCTTC
many | TRBJ1-4 | TRBD1 | TRBV20-1 | CSALLTGVNEKLFF | TGCAGTGCTTTACTGACAGGGGTTAATGAAAAACTGTTTTTT
few | TRBJ1-5 | NA | TRBV7-9 | CASSLALQGHYQPQHF | TGTGCCAGCAGCTTAGCTCTTCAGGGGCACTATCAGCCCCAGCATTTT
many | TRBJ2-3 | TRBD2 | TRBV6-6 | CASSYYGGASQSTDTQYF | TGTGCCAGCAGTTACTACGGGGGGGCCTCCCAATCCACAGATACGCAGTATTTT
many | TRBJ2-1 | NA | TRBV28 | CASSQWYNEQFF | TGTGCCAGCAGTCAGTGGTACAATGAGCAGTTCTTC
NA | TRBJ2-5 | TRBD2 | TRBV11-2 | CASSPYAGAVQETQYF | TGTGCCAGCAGCCCCTACGCGGGAGCGGTCCAAGAGACCCAGTACTTC
NA | TRBJ1-6 | NA | TRBV20-1 | CSARDGEGSYNSPLHF | TGCAGTGCTAGAGATGGAGAGGGTTCCTATAATTCACCCCTCCACTTT
many | TRBJ1-2 | TRBD1 | TRBV7-9 | CASSLVPRQGANYGYTF | TGTGCCAGCAGCTTAGTACCAAGACAGGGAGCTAACTATGGCTACACCTTC
NA | TRBJ1-2 | NA | TRBV6-2/TRBV6-3 | CASTYPTEGLGGYTF | TGTGCCAGCACCTACCCGACAGAAGGACTTGGGGGCTACACCTTC